The present T cell receptor (beta chain) was sequenced within a study of blood T cell repertoires in COVID-19. TCRdb's copy holds only in-frame clones and misses some; the assay was immunoSEQ multiplex PCR. In the table there are some 85,000 clones, 89% of which are singletons. CDR3 size: 13 residues. The V gene lost 4 bases and the J gene lost 4 bases, with 10 bases spanning the gap. CDR1 is ENHRY and CDR2 is SYGVKD in the germline V gene. This receptor was identified in a man aged 50-59 years with acute or convalescent COVID-19. Material: peripheral blood. This rearrangement joins TRBV10-3 to TRBJ1-2; D might be TRBD1 (6 bases). The CDR3 nucleotides read TGTGCCATCAGTGCGGACAGTACCTATGGCTACACCTTC. Its translation: CAISADSTYGYTF.